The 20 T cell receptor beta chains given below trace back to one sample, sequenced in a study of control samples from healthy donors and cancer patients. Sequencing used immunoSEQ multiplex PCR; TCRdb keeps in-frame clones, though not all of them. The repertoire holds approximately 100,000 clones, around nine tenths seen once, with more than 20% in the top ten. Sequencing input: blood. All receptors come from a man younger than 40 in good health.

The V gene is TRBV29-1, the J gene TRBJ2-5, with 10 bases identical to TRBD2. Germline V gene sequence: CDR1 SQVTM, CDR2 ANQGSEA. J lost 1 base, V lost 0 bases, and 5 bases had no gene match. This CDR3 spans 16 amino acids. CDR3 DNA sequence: TGCAGCGTTGAAGATCTTAGCGGGGGGCTCCAAGAGACCCAGTACTTC. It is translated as CSVEDLSGGLQETQYF.

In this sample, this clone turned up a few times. The CDR3 nucleotides read TGTGCCAGCAGCCCCCAGGGTAACGCTGGAAACACCATATATTTT. Its translation: CASSPQGNAGNTIYF. The chain has TRBV7-9 and TRBJ1-3; possible D gene TRBD1, 5 bases. Trimming removed 5 bases at V and 2 bases at J, with 13 bases between. The CDR3 is 15 residues long. Germline loops: CDR1 SEHNR, CDR2 FQNEAQ (reference sequence).

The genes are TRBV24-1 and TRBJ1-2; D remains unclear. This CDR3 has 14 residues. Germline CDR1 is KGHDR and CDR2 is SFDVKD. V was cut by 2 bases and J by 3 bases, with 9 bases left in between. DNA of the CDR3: TGTGCCACCAGTGATTCAAGGCAGTACTATGGCTACACCTTC. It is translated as CATSDSRQYYGYTF.

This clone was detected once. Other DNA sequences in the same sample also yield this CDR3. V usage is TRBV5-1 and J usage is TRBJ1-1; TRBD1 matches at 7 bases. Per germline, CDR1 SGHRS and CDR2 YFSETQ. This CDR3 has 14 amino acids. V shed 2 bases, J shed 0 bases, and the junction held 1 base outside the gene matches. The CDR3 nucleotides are TGCGCCAGCAGCTTACAGGGGATGAACACTGAAGCTTTCTTT. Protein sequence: CASSLQGMNTEAFF.

The CDR3 sequence: CASSAQQAAPEAFF. As DNA, the CDR3 is TGTGCCAGCAGCGCCCAACAGGCGGCCCCTGAAGCTTTCTTT. The chain uses TRBV9 and TRBJ1-1, with D possibly matching TRBD1 (5 bases). Per the germline V gene, CDR1 is SGDLS and CDR2 is YYNGEE. V lost 3 bases and J 6 bases, leaving 15 bases between the germline ends. The CDR3 is 14 residues long.

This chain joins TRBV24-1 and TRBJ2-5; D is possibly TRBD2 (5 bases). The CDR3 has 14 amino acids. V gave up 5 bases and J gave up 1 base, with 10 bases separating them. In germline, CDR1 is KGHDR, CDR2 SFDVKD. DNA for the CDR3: TGTGCCACCAGTGGTCGAGGGTCCCAAGAGACCCAGTACTTC. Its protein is CATSGRGSQETQYF.

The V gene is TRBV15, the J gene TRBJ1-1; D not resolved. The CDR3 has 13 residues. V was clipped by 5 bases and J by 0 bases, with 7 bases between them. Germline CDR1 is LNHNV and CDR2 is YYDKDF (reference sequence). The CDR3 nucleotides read TGTGCCACCAGCGACACCATGAACACTGAAGCTTTCTTT. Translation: CATSDTMNTEAFF. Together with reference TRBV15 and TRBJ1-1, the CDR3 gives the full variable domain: DAMVIQNPRYQVTQFGKPVTLSCSQTLNHNVMYWYQQKSSQAPKLLFHYYDKDFNNEADTPDNFQSRRPNTSFCFLDIRSPGLGDTAMYLCATSDTMNTEAFFGQGTRLTVV.

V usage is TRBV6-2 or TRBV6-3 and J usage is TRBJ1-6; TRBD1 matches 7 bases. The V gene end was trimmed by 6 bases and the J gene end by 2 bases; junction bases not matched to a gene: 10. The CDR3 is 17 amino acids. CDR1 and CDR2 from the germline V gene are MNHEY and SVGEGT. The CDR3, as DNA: TGTGCCAGCAGCCCTGGGACAGCAGGCCCCTATAATTCACCCCTCCACTTT. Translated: CASSPGTAGPYNSPLHF.

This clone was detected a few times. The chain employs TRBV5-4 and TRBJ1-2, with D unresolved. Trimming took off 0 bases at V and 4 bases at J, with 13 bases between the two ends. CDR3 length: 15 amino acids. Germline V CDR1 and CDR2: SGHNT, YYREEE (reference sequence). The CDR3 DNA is TGTGCCAGCAGCTTGGGTCTGGGCGTGTCCTATGGCTACACCTTC. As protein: CASSLGLGVSYGYTF.

This CDR3 reads CASRASPADTQYF. CDR3 nucleotides: TGTGCCAGTAGGGCTAGCCCGGCGGATACGCAGTATTTT. This rearrangement joins TRBV6-5 to TRBJ2-3, with TRBD2 as a possible D gene (5 bases). Germline CDR1 is MNHEY and CDR2 is SVGAGI. The CDR3 loop spans 13 amino acids. Deletions cut 9 bases from V and 6 bases from J, with 16 bases between.

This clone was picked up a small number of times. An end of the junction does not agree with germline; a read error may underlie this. This CDR3 reads CSAETTGLGYTF. The CDR3 bases are TGCAGCGCTGAAACTACAGGGTTGGGCTACACCTTC. This chain joins TRBV29-1 and TRBJ1-2; TRBD1 might be the D (6 bases). The CDR3 is 12 amino acids. The germline V gene encodes CDR1 SQVTM and CDR2 ANQGSEA. Full variable domain (remainder filled in from reference TRBV29-1 and TRBJ1-2): SAVISQKPSRDICQRGTSLTIQCQVDSQVTMMFWYRQQPGQSLTLIATANQGSEATYESGFVIDKFPISRPNLTFSTLTVSNMSPEDSSIYLCSAETTGLGYTFGSGTRLTVV.

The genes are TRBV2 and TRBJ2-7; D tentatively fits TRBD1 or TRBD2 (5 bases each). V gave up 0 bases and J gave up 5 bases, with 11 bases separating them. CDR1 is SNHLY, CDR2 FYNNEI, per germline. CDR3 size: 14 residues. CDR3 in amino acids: CASSEAGTQHEQYF. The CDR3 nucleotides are TGTGCCAGCAGTGAAGCTGGGACCCAGCACGAGCAGTACTTC.

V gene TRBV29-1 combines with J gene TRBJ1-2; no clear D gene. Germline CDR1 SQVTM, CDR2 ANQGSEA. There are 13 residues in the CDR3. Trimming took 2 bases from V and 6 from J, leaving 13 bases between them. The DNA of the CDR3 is TGCAGCGTTGAATTGGATCGAAAGGATGGCTACACCTTC. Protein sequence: CSVELDRKDGYTF. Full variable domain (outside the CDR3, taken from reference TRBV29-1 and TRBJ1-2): SAVISQKPSRDICQRGTSLTIQCQVDSQVTMMFWYRQQPGQSLTLIATANQGSEATYESGFVIDKFPISRPNLTFSTLTVSNMSPEDSSIYLCSVELDRKDGYTFGSGTRLTVV.

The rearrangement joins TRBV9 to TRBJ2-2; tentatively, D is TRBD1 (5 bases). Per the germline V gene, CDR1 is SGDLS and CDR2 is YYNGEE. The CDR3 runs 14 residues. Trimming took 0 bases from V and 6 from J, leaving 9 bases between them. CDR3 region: CASSVEGAAGELFF. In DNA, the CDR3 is TGTGCCAGCAGCGTAGAAGGGGCTGCCGGGGAGCTGTTTTTT.

The CDR3 reads CASSVEGAEAFF. The CDR3 nucleotides are TGTGCCAGCAGTGTAGAGGGGGCTGAAGCTTTCTTT. The V and J genes are TRBV25-1 and TRBJ1-1, with a tentative D call TRBD1 (6 bases). CDR1 is MGHDK and CDR2 is SYGVNS in the germline V gene. The CDR3 has 12 amino acids. V lost 4 bases and J 6 bases, leaving 9 bases between the germline ends.

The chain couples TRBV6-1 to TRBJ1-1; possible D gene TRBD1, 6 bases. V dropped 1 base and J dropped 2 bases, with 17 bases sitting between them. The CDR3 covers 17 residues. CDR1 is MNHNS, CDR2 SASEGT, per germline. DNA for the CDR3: TGTGCCAGCAGTGAAGAGTCCCAGAGGACAGTAAACACTGAAGCTTTCTTT. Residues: CASSEESQRTVNTEAFF.

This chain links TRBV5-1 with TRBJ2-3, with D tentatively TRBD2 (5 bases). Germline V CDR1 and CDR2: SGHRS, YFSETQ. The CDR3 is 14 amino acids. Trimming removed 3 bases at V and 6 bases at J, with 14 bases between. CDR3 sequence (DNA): TGCGCCAGCAGCTCAGACTCCAGGAGGGATACGCAGTATTTT. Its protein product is CASSSDSRRDTQYF.

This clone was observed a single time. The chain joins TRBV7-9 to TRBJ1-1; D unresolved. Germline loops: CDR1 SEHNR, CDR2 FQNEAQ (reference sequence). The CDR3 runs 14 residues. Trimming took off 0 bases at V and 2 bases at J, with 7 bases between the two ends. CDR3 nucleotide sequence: TGTGCCAGCAGCTTAGCAGGGATAAACACTGAAGCTTTCTTT. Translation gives CASSLAGINTEAFF.

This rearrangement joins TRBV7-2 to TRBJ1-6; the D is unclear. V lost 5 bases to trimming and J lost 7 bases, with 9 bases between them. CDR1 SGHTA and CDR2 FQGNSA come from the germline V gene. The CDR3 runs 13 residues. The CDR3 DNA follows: TGTGCCAGCAGCGGGCAGAAAAATTCACCCCTCCACTTT. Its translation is CASSGQKNSPLHF.

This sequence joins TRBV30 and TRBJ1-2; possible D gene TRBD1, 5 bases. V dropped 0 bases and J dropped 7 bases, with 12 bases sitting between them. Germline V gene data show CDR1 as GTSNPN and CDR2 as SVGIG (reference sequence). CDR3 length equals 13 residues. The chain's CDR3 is CAWSVAGGGGYTF. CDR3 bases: TGTGCCTGGAGTGTAGCGGGGGGTGGTGGCTACACCTTC.